Included here is one T cell receptor beta chain sequence, with context. Its antigen is not known. These data originate in a study of blood T cells in healthy people across ages. Notes on the study in general: A roughly linear age-dependent decrease characterized TCR beta diversity per million T cells.

Trimming shortened V by 5 bases and J by 5 bases, and 12 bases separated the two germline ends. CDR3 length equals 14 residues. CDR1 is SGHTA and CDR2 is FQGNSA in the germline V gene. Total RNA extracted from each sample amounted to at least 6 micrograms. Using a J-beta primer mix together with a sample-barcoded 5' primer, a second PCR was run for about 6 to 12 cycles. TCRdb reanalysed the 5' RACE reads using MiXCR and keeps one entry per CDR3 protein. The sample includes about 900,000 distinct CDR3 sequences, around 48% of them seen just once. This clonotype was sampled from a young man in good health. This chain connects TRBV7-2 to TRBJ1-4; D unresolved. The material sequenced was blood. The CDR3 DNA sequence: TGTGCCAGCAGCCCTCGGAACGAAAATGAAAAACTGTTTTTT. This translates into CASSPRNENEKLFF.